The sequence of this TCR beta chain was determined in a study of T cell repertoires in cytomegalovirus infection. Study as a whole: Public TCR beta signatures provided an indication of both CMV infection and a matching HLA type.

From the reads, TCRdb called clonotypes with MiXCR, one entry per CDR3 protein. The sample lists 570,000 or so distinct CDR3 sequences; about 39% were seen once. Broader study findings: Cumulative public TCR beta family frequency identified CMV carriers with the relevant HLA. What dominated the ex vivo response were HLA-C-restricted CMV-specific TCR beta clonotypes.

On this clonotype: As yet, its antigen is unknown.

This TCR came from a human donor in good health (CMV status not recorded). Some clones in this sample may be carry-over from other donors' samples. The sample was cultured PBMCs, taken from culture after CMV antigen stimulation.

This CDR3 reads CASSSGTGAVGTGELFF. CDR3 DNA sequence: TGTGCCAGCAGCTCCGGGACAGGGGCTGTCGGGACCGGGGAGCTGTTTTTT. The chain employs TRBV11-3 and TRBJ2-2, with TRBD1 matching over 10 bases. Germline V gene lookup returns CDR1 SGHNT and CDR2 YENEEA. The CDR3 spans 17 residues. Losses at the gene ends were 4 bases for V and 5 bases for J; bases not matched to a gene: 10.